Presented here are 4 T cell receptor beta chains from one specimen sequenced in a study of cytomegalovirus exposure and HLA in healthy donors. The PCR employed 60 Vbeta primers together with 13 Jbeta primers. Clones were read by immunoSEQ multiplex PCR, and TCRdb kept only the in-frame ones, dropping some. Here the sample spans 100,000 or so clones, 65% being singletons. The sample taken for sequencing was PBMCs. The receptor set was obtained from a man aged 30-40 years in good health and CMV-seropositive.

This clone was detected once. The chain links TRBV21-1 to TRBJ1-2; the table's D call TRBD1 went unverified against the DNA. TRBV21-1 is noted as a pseudogene. This CDR3 is built from 14 residues. In nucleotides, the CDR3 is TGTGCCAGCAGCAAAGCGCTGACAGGTAATGGCTACACCTTC. It is translated as CASSKALTGNGYTF.

This clone was seen only once. The CDR3 here is CASIAGVNTEAFF. The CDR3, as DNA: TGTGCCAGCATCGCAGGGGTTAACACTGAAGCTTTCTTT. The chain employs TRBV6-6 and TRBJ1-1; D is perhaps TRBD1 (6 bases). V was pared by 7 bases and J by 2 bases, with 11 bases between. This CDR3 contains 13 residues. Germline assignment: CDR1 MNHNY and CDR2 SVGAGI (reference sequence).

The chain joins TRBV7-9 to TRBJ2-7, with unresolved D. In germline, CDR1 is SEHNR, CDR2 FQNEAQ (reference sequence). V lost 7 bases to trimming and J lost 0 bases, with 13 bases between them. The CDR3 consists of 14 residues. CDR3: CASTSVDTSYEQYF. CDR3 nucleotide sequence: TGTGCCAGCACATCGGTTGACACCTCCTACGAGCAGTACTTC.

The chain has TRBV2 and TRBJ2-7; 7 bases match TRBD1. The ends lost 7 bases at V and 2 bases at J; junction bases unmatched: 17. The CDR3 contains 17 residues. CDR1 and CDR2 from the germline V gene are SNHLY and FYNNEI. CDR3 coding DNA: TGTGCCAGCACTACAAATGAGGGACAGAACCCTACCTACGAGCAGTACTTC. The encoded protein is CASTTNEGQNPTYEQYF. Variable domain in full (rest from reference TRBV2 and TRBJ2-7): EPEVTQTPSHQVTQMGQEVILRCVPISNHLYFYWYRQILGQKVEFLVSFYNNEISEKSEIFDDQFSVERPDGSNFTLKIRSTKLEDSAMYFCASTTNEGQNPTYEQYFGPGTRLTVT.